The next 8 T cell receptor beta chains were all read from a single sample in a study of cytomegalovirus exposure and HLA in healthy donors. The PCR had 60 Vbeta and 13 Jbeta primers. Assay used: immunoSEQ multiplex PCR; TCRdb lists only in-frame clones, some missing. The data hold tens of thousands of clones, with more than 70% observed a single time. Sequencing input: PBMCs. The receptors shown here come from a man under 40 in good health and CMV-seropositive.

The V gene is TRBV7-2, the J gene TRBJ2-7, with D possibly being TRBD1 (5 bases). This CDR3 comprises 12 residues. Germline CDR1 reads SGHTA; CDR2 reads FQGNSA. Trimming took 5 bases from V and 3 from J, leaving 8 bases between them. CDR3 region: CASSAGYYEQYF. The CDR3 region has the DNA TGTGCCAGCAGCGCAGGGTACTACGAGCAGTACTTC.

This sequence joins TRBV7-2 and TRBJ1-2; 10 bases match TRBD1. The CDR3 runs 16 residues. Germline V gene data show CDR1 as SGHTA and CDR2 as FQGNSA. The V gene end was trimmed by 1 base and the J gene end by 4 bases; junction bases not matched to a gene: 6. The CDR3 loop is CASSLVPRQGAYGYTF. CDR3 in DNA: TGTGCCAGCAGCTTAGTCCCCCGACAGGGGGCCTATGGCTACACCTTC.

This clone turned up a few times. The chain combines TRBV6-1 with TRBJ1-4; 7 nucleotides match TRBD1. V lost 6 bases and J lost 3; bases outside the gene matches: 4. CDR1 and CDR2 (germline): MNHNS, SASEGT. The CDR3 loop spans 14 amino acids. CDR3 in amino acids: CASRITGANEKLFF. DNA of the CDR3: TGTGCCAGCAGGATTACAGGGGCTAATGAAAAACTGTTTTTT.

This clone was observed a handful of times. This chain joins TRBV4-1 and TRBJ1-6; 7 positions match TRBD1. V lost 1 base to trimming and J lost 7 bases; unmatched junction nucleotides: 7. Germline V CDR1 and CDR2: MGHRA, YSYEKL. The CDR3 length is 16 residues. The CDR3 spells CASSQGFQGVNSPLHF. The CDR3 region has the DNA TGCGCCAGCAGCCAAGGTTTTCAGGGGGTCAATTCACCCCTCCACTTT.

This CDR3 is CASSLASGGAEQYF. DNA for the CDR3: TGTGCCAGCAGCTTGGCCTCGGGAGGTGCCGAGCAGTACTTC. This chain links TRBV7-2 with TRBJ2-7; the match to TRBD2 covers 7 bases. Unmatched junction bases numbered 8, after V lost 3 bases and J lost 6 bases. Germline lookup yields CDR1 SGHTA and CDR2 FQGNSA. The CDR3 sequence is 14 residues long.

The rearrangement links TRBV19 to TRBJ2-7; D call uncertain. The V and J ends lost 0 bases and 0 bases respectively, with 9 bases between them. CDR3 length equals 15 residues. CDR1 and CDR2 (germline): LNHDA, SQIVND (reference sequence). The CDR3 bases are TGTGCCAGTAGTATAGATTCCACGAGCTCCTACGAGCAGTACTTC. Translating gives CASSIDSTSSYEQYF.

V and J are TRBV7-3 and TRBJ1-1; 9 positions match TRBD1. The CDR3 loop spans 16 amino acids. Germline V gives CDR1 SGHTA, CDR2 FQGTGA. Trimming cost V 3 bases and J 6 bases; bases outside gene matches: 11. The chain's CDR3 is CASSFTPGQGNAEAFF. CDR3 coding DNA: TGTGCCAGCAGCTTTACCCCGGGACAGGGTAACGCTGAAGCTTTCTTT.

The chain links TRBV5-1 to TRBJ1-1, with 10 nucleotides matching TRBD1. Germline trimming cut 3 bases from V and 7 bases from J; bases unmatched to any gene: 3. Germline CDR1 and CDR2: SGHRS and YFSETQ. The length of the CDR3 is 13 residues. The DNA for the CDR3 is TGCGCCAGCAGCTCAGGACAGGGGGGTGAAGCTTTCTTT. As protein: CASSSGQGGEAFF.